What follows are 23 T cell receptor beta chains derived from one specimen sequenced in a study of cytomegalovirus exposure and HLA in healthy donors (TCRdb year 2017). Receptor libraries were prepared by the immunoSEQ multiplex PCR assay. A mixture of 60 forward primers for TCR Vbeta segments and 13 reverse primers for TCR Jbeta segments was used in the multiplex PCR. The table comes from immuneACCESS by way of TCRdb, which keeps in-frame sequences with V and J called. Part of the clones is missing from these tables; in studies checked, under half for an unresolved V gene and the rest for unknown reasons. The sample profile shows about 78,000 clones; about two thirds of them were found once. About 5.7% of the sample goes to the ten largest clones. Material: PBMCs. These receptors were collected from a man aged 25 to 40 in good health and CMV-seropositive.

V is TRBV9 and J is TRBJ2-5; D is uncertain. The J call is in doubt because the DNA end fits TRBJ2-7 better. CDR1 SGDLS and CDR2 YYNGEE come from the germline V gene. There are 13 residues in the CDR3. The DNA for the CDR3 is TGTGCCAGCAGCCCTCCCGATCTTCACGAGCAGTACTTC. Its translation is CASSPPDLHEQYF.

The chain uses TRBV29-1 and TRBJ1-1; the D is unclear. Per germline, CDR1 SQVTM and CDR2 ANQGSEA. V gave up 2 bases and J gave up 7 bases, with 23 bases separating them. This CDR3 contains 16 residues. The CDR3 loop is CSVEIGPNPSYIEAFF. Here the CDR3 DNA reads TGCAGCGTTGAAATAGGACCGAATCCTAGCTACATTGAAGCTTTCTTT.

Here the CDR3 reads CASSMYGSTGELFF. In DNA, the CDR3 is TGTGCCAGTAGTATGTACGGGTCCACCGGGGAGCTGTTTTTT. This chain links TRBV19 with TRBJ2-2; D unclear. The V gene lost 3 bases and the J gene lost 4 bases, with 9 bases spanning the gap. The CDR3 contains 14 residues. The germline V gene has CDR1 LNHDA and CDR2 SQIVND (reference sequence).

This clone was observed a few times. V usage is TRBV7-9 and J usage is TRBJ2-1; 7 bases line up with TRBD2. Germline CDR1 reads SEHNR; CDR2 reads FQNEAQ (reference sequence). This CDR3 contains 15 residues. V lost 6 bases, J lost 2 bases, and 7 bases stayed unmatched. CDR3 region: CASSQRDGPYNEQFF. The CDR3 nucleotides are TGTGCCAGCAGTCAGCGGGACGGACCCTACAATGAGCAGTTCTTC.

This rearrangement joins TRBV19 to TRBJ2-3; TRBD2 is a possible D gene (7 bases). The V end was cut by 4 bases, the J end by 5 bases, with 16 bases between. Germline V lookup: CDR1 LNHDA, CDR2 SQIVND (reference sequence). The CDR3 contains 15 residues. The CDR3: CASSRGGAILDTQYF. The CDR3 coding sequence is TGTGCCAGTAGTAGGGGGGGGGCTATTTTAGATACGCAGTATTTT.

This clone was recorded a few times. This chain joins TRBV7-2 and TRBJ2-2, with D unresolved. CDR1 is SGHTA and CDR2 is FQGNSA in the germline V gene. This CDR3 is built from 16 residues. V lost 1 base and J lost 0, with 9 bases in between. The CDR3 DNA reads as TGTGCCAGCAGCTTAGTTGCAGTCGCGAACACCGGGGAGCTGTTTTTT. Protein: CASSLVAVANTGELFF.

This clone appeared a few times. The chain's CDR3 is CASSRRVDNEKLFF. The CDR3 DNA reads TGTGCCAGCAGCCGCAGGGTTGATAATGAAAAACTGTTTTTT. This sequence joins TRBV7-9 and TRBJ1-4, with D perhaps TRBD1 (5 bases). V lost 5 bases and J 4 bases, leaving 11 bases between the germline ends. Per germline, CDR1 SEHNR and CDR2 FQNEAQ (reference sequence). CDR3 size: 14 residues. Full variable domain (rest looked up from reference TRBV7-9 and TRBJ1-4): DTGVSQNPRHKITKRGQNVTFRCDPISEHNRLYWYRQTLGQGPEFLTYFQNEAQLEKSRLLSDRFSAERPKGSFSTLEIQRTEQGDSAMYLCASSRRVDNEKLFFGSGTQLSVL.

This clone came up a few times. V is TRBV27 and J is TRBJ2-2, with a possible D match to TRBD1 (5 bases). Trimming shortened V by 6 bases and J by 3 bases, and 11 bases separated the two germline ends. CDR1 is MNHEY, CDR2 SMNVEV, per germline (reference sequence). There are 14 residues in the CDR3. CDR3 DNA sequence: TGTGCCAGCAGCCTACAGGAATACACCGGGGAGCTGTTTTTT. Its translation is CASSLQEYTGELFF.

V gene TRBV6-5 combines with J gene TRBJ2-7; tentative D call: TRBD1 (7 bases). The CDR3 is 13 residues long. V was pared by 8 bases and J by 0 bases, with 11 bases between. Germline CDR1 MNHEY, CDR2 SVGAGI. CDR3 sequence reads: CASGGDSSYEQYF. CDR3 bases: TGTGCCAGCGGCGGGGACAGCTCCTACGAGCAGTACTTC.

The CDR3 sequence is CASSLEQGLTDTQYF. As DNA, the CDR3 is TGCGCCAGCAGCTTGGAACAGGGCCTCACAGATACGCAGTATTTT. The chain recombines TRBV5-1 with TRBJ2-3; D is perhaps TRBD1 (6 bases). V was trimmed by 0 bases and J by 2 bases, leaving 10 bases between them. The CDR3 totals 15 residues. Germline V gene data show CDR1 as SGHRS and CDR2 as YFSETQ.

V is TRBV28 and J is TRBJ1-3, with a tentative D call TRBD1 (6 bases). V was cut by 6 bases and J by 5 bases, with 14 bases left in between. The CDR3 sequence is 14 residues long. Germline values: CDR1 MDHEN, CDR2 SYDVKM. CDR3 DNA sequence: TGTGCCAGCAGCCAGGGACATCAAAGAAACACCATATATTTT. This encodes CASSQGHQRNTIYF.

The V and J genes are TRBV18 and TRBJ1-1; D ambiguous. The CDR3 is made up of 15 amino acids. From germline, CDR1 is KGHSH and CDR2 LQKENI. Trimming left V 0 bases short and J 1 base short, with 9 bases between. The CDR3: CASSPPTDGNTEAFF. CDR3 in DNA: TGTGCCAGCTCACCACCTACAGATGGGAACACTGAAGCTTTCTTT.

This chain joins TRBV10-2 and TRBJ1-2; TRBD1 matches at 7 bases. In germline, CDR1 is WSHSY, CDR2 SAAADI. The CDR3 is 13 residues long. V lost 2 bases and J lost 7; bases outside the gene matches: 4. CDR3 in amino acids: CASSETGEAGYTF. In nucleotides, the CDR3 is TGCGCCAGCAGTGAGACAGGGGAGGCTGGCTACACCTTC.

The J gene is TRBJ2-1, the V gene TRBV5-5, with D maybe TRBD1 (6 bases). Germline values: CDR1 SGHKS, CDR2 YYEKEE (reference sequence). The CDR3 has 13 residues. Deletions cut 4 bases from V and 7 bases from J, with 12 bases between. The CDR3 coding sequence is TGTGCCAGCAGCCCGACAGGTACGAATGAGCAGTTCTTC. Protein sequence: CASSPTGTNEQFF.

This CDR3 is CASSLVGTGAPEAFF. The DNA of the CDR3 is TGTGCCAGCAGCTTGGTGGGGACAGGGGCCCCTGAAGCTTTCTTT. The rearrangement joins TRBV5-4 to TRBJ1-1; 10 nucleotides agree with TRBD1. Germline V lookup: CDR1 SGHNT, CDR2 YYREEE (reference sequence). This CDR3 spans 15 amino acids. The junction had 5 bases not matched to a gene; V was cut back by 0 bases and J by 6 bases.

The chain combines TRBV7-9 with TRBJ2-1; 11 nucleotides match TRBD2. The germline V gene encodes CDR1 SEHNR and CDR2 FQNEAQ (reference sequence). Germline trimming cut 5 bases from V and 4 bases from J; bases unmatched to any gene: 4. The CDR3 has 15 residues. In nucleotides, the CDR3 is TGTGCCAGCAGCGCTACTAGCGGGGGTTACAATGAGCAGTTCTTC. Encoded protein: CASSATSGGYNEQFF.

The rearrangement uses TRBV27 and TRBJ2-5, with D perhaps matching TRBD1 (5 bases). Near its end, the DNA agrees better with TRBJ2-7, so the J call may be wrong. Per germline, CDR1 MNHEY and CDR2 SMNVEV (reference sequence). The CDR3 extends over 13 amino acids. CDR3 amino acids: CASRYQGIGEQYF. CDR3 nucleotides: TGTGCCAGCAGATATCAGGGAATCGGCGAGCAGTACTTC.

The chain carries TRBV7-9 and TRBJ1-1; D not resolved. Trimming stripped 1 base from V and 3 bases from J, with 9 bases between. This CDR3 is built from 14 residues. CDR1 and CDR2 from the germline V gene are SEHNR and FQNEAQ (reference sequence). Here the CDR3 reads CASSLGGLDTEAFF. In DNA form, the CDR3 reads TGTGCCAGCAGCTTAGGAGGGTTAGACACTGAAGCTTTCTTT.

This clone was recorded a few times. The rearrangement links TRBV27 to TRBJ2-1; D unclear. The V and J ends lost 5 bases and 6 bases respectively, with 8 bases between them. The germline CDR1 and CDR2 sequences are MNHEY and SMNVEV (reference sequence). The CDR3 is 12 residues long. Here the CDR3 DNA reads TGTGCCAGCAGTCCGCGTTCCAATGAGCAGTTCTTC. Encoded protein: CASSPRSNEQFF.

The chain uses TRBV7-3 and TRBJ2-5, with TRBD2 identical over 11 bases. Looked up from germline, CDR1 is SGHTA and CDR2 is FQGTGA. CDR3 length: 14 amino acids. Germline trimming cut 5 bases from V and 7 bases from J; bases unmatched to any gene: 6. As DNA, the CDR3 is TGTGCCAGCAGCATTAGCGGGGGGGCCGGGACCCAGTACTTC. Amino acid sequence: CASSISGGAGTQYF.

The CDR3 here is CASSLGAGGRGEQFF. The CDR3 nucleotides are TGTGCCAGCAGTTTAGGGGCGGGGGGCCGGGGTGAGCAGTTCTTC. The chain couples TRBV27 to TRBJ2-1; 8 bases map to TRBD2. J gave up 9 bases and V 2 bases, and 9 bases lay outside the gene matches. The CDR3 has 15 residues. CDR1 MNHEY and CDR2 SMNVEV come from the germline V gene (reference sequence).

The gene calls are TRBV19 and TRBJ2-1; 8 bases agree with TRBD1. This CDR3 spans 12 amino acids. The germline V gene encodes CDR1 LNHDA and CDR2 SQIVND (reference sequence). The V gene end was trimmed by 3 bases and the J gene end by 12 bases; junction bases not matched to a gene: 4. This CDR3 is CASSIQGAGQFF. CDR3 bases: TGTGCCAGTAGTATCCAGGGGGCTGGGCAGTTCTTC.

This chain links TRBV9 with TRBJ1-2; a possible D gene is TRBD1 (5 bases). This CDR3 is built from 15 residues. Germline V gene sequence: CDR1 SGDLS, CDR2 YYNGEE. V lost 0 bases and J 1 base, leaving 10 bases between the germline ends. The CDR3 spells CASSVEVGLNYGYTF. For the CDR3, the DNA is TGTGCCAGCAGCGTAGAGGTGGGACTTAACTATGGCTACACCTTC.